The entry that follows covers one T cell receptor (beta chain) sequence. The sample originates from a study of cytomegalovirus exposure and HLA in healthy donors. Background on the study: Most genotyped donors, approximately 77% of more than 300, had Caucasian-associated genetic ancestry.

In the PCR, 60 Vbeta and 13 Jbeta primers were used. Assay used: immunoSEQ multiplex PCR; TCRdb lists only in-frame clones, some missing. In the table there are 85,000 to 100,000 clones, 86% of which are singletons. The CDR3 runs 16 residues. V was clipped by 3 bases and J by 0 bases, with 15 bases between them. Germline V gene lookup returns CDR1 MNHEY and CDR2 SMNVEV (reference sequence). V is TRBV27 and J is TRBJ2-7, with D maybe TRBD1 (5 bases). This clonotype originated in a man under 40 in good health and CMV-seropositive. Sequencing was done on a sample of PBMCs. This chain's CDR3 is CASSFDSQSHSYEQYF. The CDR3 DNA is TGTGCCAGCAGTTTTGACAGCCAATCCCACTCCTACGAGCAGTACTTC.